This T cell receptor (beta chain) was captured in a study of OX40 agonist ivuxolimab in advanced cancers. As for the study more broadly: The costimulatory receptor OX40 (CD134) was targeted by ivuxolimab, a fully human IgG2 agonistic monoclonal antibody. Intravenous ivuxolimab was administered to patients every 2 weeks at six dose levels: 0.01, 0.1, 0.3, 1.5, 3 and 10 mg/kg. Of the roughly 53 patients in dose escalation, 19 had hepatocellular carcinoma, approximately 15 had melanoma, 9 had renal cell carcinoma and 9 had head and neck cancer. In the dose-escalation cohort, around 80% of patients were male, and the mean age was 60 years with a range of about 20 to 80. Patients were allowed to have had prior anti-PD-1, anti-PD-L1 or anti-CTLA-4 therapy, and about 40% of the dose-escalation patients had been treated with checkpoint inhibitors. Three dose-escalation patients achieved partial responses, one with hepatocellular carcinoma and two with cutaneous melanoma. The point of sequencing TCRbeta in the periphery was to test whether ivuxolimab changed TCR sequence diversity and drove clonal T-cell expansion. The paper reports the monotherapy dose-escalation portion (N ≈ 50 patients) of the phase I ivuxolimab trial.

The trial excluded patients who had a history of autoimmune disease or were on systemic immunosuppression. In every dose cohort, peripheral blood was drawn for TCR sequencing at baseline, cycle 4 day 1, and cycle 7 day 1. Samples were obtained from an open-label, multicenter, first-in-human phase I dose-escalation trial of ivuxolimab. Adults with locally advanced or metastatic melanoma, renal cell carcinoma, hepatocellular carcinoma or head and neck squamous cell carcinoma were enrolled in the trial. CD4+ and CD8+ T cells were sorted separately from peripheral blood before TCR sequencing. Deletion took 6 bases off V and 9 bases off J, with a span of 15 bases between the germline ends. There are 12 amino acids in the CDR3, from cysteine to phenylalanine inclusive. The entry retains the CDR3 DNA only, 36 bases that are in frame from base 1. CDR1 MNHNS and CDR2 SASEGT are derived from the germline V gene.

Notes on this clone: What antigen it recognizes has not been identified. Base-call qualities are not available, and no considerably larger clone is one nucleotide away.

The paper's findings and limits, for the study overall: After ivuxolimab, CD8+ T cells had more expanded clones than CD4+ T cells on average. Antigen specificity was not determined for the clonally expanded peripheral T cells. Low levels of normalized T-cell clonal expansion were also shown by some nonresponding patients. Clonal expansion of both CD4+ and CD8+ blood T cells was observed from baseline to week 6 at doses 0.1 to 3.0 mg/kg. In the 0.1-3.0 mg/kg groups, partial responders had among the lowest normalized peripheral clonal expansion, particularly in CD8+ T cells.

To sequence the TCRbeta CDR3 region, genomic DNA was isolated from the sorted cells. The immunoSEQ Assay was used to sequence the TCRbeta CDR3 regions. TCRdb provides this immuneACCESS table in a form limited to in-frame rearrangements. Some clones are lacking; in checked studies, under half of them reflect an unresolved V gene, and why the rest are absent is not known. The sample table shows around 67,000 clones, and 80% are seen once. The ten largest clones take up 1.2% of the sample. The V and J genes are TRBV6-1 and TRBJ2-7; TRBD2 is a weak D gene call, 7 bases matching. Specimen: CD4+ or CD8+ T cells sorted from blood, collected in a trial of the OX40 agonist ivuxolimab. This clonotype was sampled from an adult with an advanced solid tumor such as melanoma, head and neck, liver or kidney cancer. CDR3 sequence: CASRRGGGRQYF. DNA sequence: TGTGCCAGCAGGAGGGGAGGGGGGAGGCAGTACTTC.